Listed here are 11 T cell receptor beta chains from one sample, sequenced in a study of cytomegalovirus exposure and HLA in healthy donors. PCR employed 60 Vbeta and 13 Jbeta primers. Profiled with immunoSEQ multiplex PCR; TCRdb holds only in-frame clones, not every one. The repertoire holds approximately 140,000 clones, 70% to 90% seen once, with 5.9% in the top ten. The material sequenced was PBMCs. The receptors were sampled from a woman between 40 and 50 years old in good health and CMV-seropositive.

This clone has more than one count but fewer than ten. The chain joins TRBV4-3 to TRBJ2-2; 7 bases map to TRBD2. V dropped 0 bases and J dropped 6; count of bases not matched to a gene: 10. This CDR3 spans 17 amino acids. From germline, CDR1 is LGHNA and CDR2 YSLEER. CDR3 in amino acids: CASSQDNAARGAGELFF. The CDR3 nucleotides are TGCGCCAGCAGCCAAGATAATGCAGCCCGGGGGGCCGGGGAGCTGTTTTTT.

This chain links TRBV7-2 with TRBJ1-1, with TRBD1 identical over 8 bases. Trimming cost V 5 bases and J 11 bases; bases outside gene matches: 16. Germline V gene data show CDR1 as SGHTA and CDR2 as FQGNSA. CDR3 size: 15 residues. This CDR3 reads CASSPTRVQGAEAFF. The CDR3 DNA reads TGTGCCAGCAGCCCGACCCGCGTGCAGGGGGCCGAGGCTTTCTTT. The variable domain in full, with the rest retrieved from reference TRBV7-2 and TRBJ1-1, is GAGVSQSPSNKVTEKGKDVELRCDPISGHTALYWYRQSLGQGLEFLIYFQGNSAPDKSGLPSDRFSAERTGGSVSTLTIQRTQQEDSAVYLCASSPTRVQGAEAFFGQGTRLTVV.

This clone was observed a few times. The V gene is TRBV6-6, the J gene TRBJ1-5, with 7 positions matching TRBD1. The V and J ends lost 6 bases and 5 bases, in that order; junction bases with no gene match: 4. The CDR3 contains 13 residues. The germline V gene has CDR1 MNHNY and CDR2 SVGAGI (reference sequence). CDR3 nucleotide sequence: TGTGCCAGCAGCGACAGGGAAGATCAGCCCCAGCATTTT. Protein: CASSDREDQPQHF.

The CDR3, as DNA: TGTGCCAGCAGCTTAGTTGGTGGGGGCAGCACAGATACGCAGTATTTT. Protein sequence: CASSLVGGGSTDTQYF. This chain uses TRBV7-2 with TRBJ2-3; TRBD1 is a possible D gene (6 bases). V lost 1 base and J lost 0, with 11 bases in between. From germline, CDR1 is SGHTA and CDR2 FQGNSA. CDR3 length equals 16 residues. Full variable domain (outside the CDR3, taken from reference TRBV7-2 and TRBJ2-3): GAGVSQSPSNKVTEKGKDVELRCDPISGHTALYWYRQSLGQGLEFLIYFQGNSAPDKSGLPSDRFSAERTGGSVSTLTIQRTQQEDSAVYLCASSLVGGGSTDTQYFGPGTRLTVL.

The chain employs TRBV29-1 and TRBJ2-7; a possible D gene is TRBD1 (6 bases). The CDR3 sequence is 11 residues long. V lost 7 bases, J lost 4 bases, and 11 bases lay in between. Germline lookup yields CDR1 SQVTM and CDR2 ANQGSEA. The DNA of the CDR3 is TGCAGCGCAGGACAGAAGTACGAGCAGTACTTC. Translated, it gives CSAGQKYEQYF.

The V call is TRBV9, the J call TRBJ2-1; 9 bases agree with TRBD2. The V gene end was trimmed by 0 bases and the J gene end by 7 bases; junction bases not matched to a gene: 11. Germline V gene lookup returns CDR1 SGDLS and CDR2 YYNGEE. The CDR3 spans 17 residues. The CDR3 reads CASSVGPGLASSNEQFF. The CDR3 DNA follows: TGTGCCAGCAGCGTAGGCCCGGGACTAGCTAGTAGTAATGAGCAGTTCTTC.

V usage is TRBV29-1 and J usage is TRBJ2-3, with D tentatively TRBD2 (8 bases). The CDR3 loop spans 15 amino acids. In germline, CDR1 is SQVTM, CDR2 ANQGSEA. V was clipped by 4 bases and J by 2 bases, with 16 bases between them. The CDR3 coding sequence is TGCAGCGTTGCGGGGGGGGACAGTTCCACAGATACGCAGTATTTT. Its protein product is CSVAGGDSSTDTQYF.

This chain uses TRBV29-1 with TRBJ2-5; tentative D call: TRBD1 (5 bases). Looked up from germline, CDR1 is SQVTM and CDR2 is ANQGSEA. The V and J ends lost 7 bases and 3 bases respectively, with 15 bases between them. The CDR3 contains 13 residues. This chain's CDR3 is CSACQDIKETQYF. CDR3 sequence (DNA): TGCAGCGCCTGCCAGGACATTAAAGAGACCCAGTACTTC.

The chain links TRBV2 to TRBJ2-5; 10 nucleotides line up with TRBD2. CDR1 and CDR2 from the germline V gene are SNHLY and FYNNEI. CDR3 length: 16 residues. Unmatched junction bases numbered 10, after V lost 4 bases and J lost 5 bases. The CDR3: CASSGSAGGRKETQYF. The DNA for the CDR3 is TGTGCCAGCAGTGGCTCAGCGGGGGGGCGAAAGGAGACCCAGTACTTC.

This chain uses TRBV5-4 with TRBJ1-6; possible D gene TRBD1, 6 bases. Germline assignment: CDR1 SGHNT and CDR2 YYREEE (reference sequence). The ends were cut back, 1 base at V and 9 bases at J, with 11 bases in the middle. This CDR3 region has 14 residues. DNA of the CDR3: TGTGCCAGCAGCTTGCCAGGGGCTAGTTCACCCCTCCACTTT. Translating gives CASSLPGASSPLHF.

CDR3 region: CASSQTTGPLETQYF. The CDR3 region has the DNA TGTGCCAGCAGCCAAACAACAGGGCCCCTTGAGACCCAGTACTTC. The V call is TRBV11-1, the J call TRBJ2-5; possible D gene TRBD1, 6 bases. The germline V and J ends were trimmed by 5 bases and 5 bases, with 18 bases remaining between them. CDR1 and CDR2 (germline): SGHAT, FQDESV (reference sequence). The CDR3 spans 15 residues.